Below are 6 T cell receptor beta chains sequenced from a single sample in a study of blood T cells in healthy people across ages. Combining a sample-barcoded 5' primer with a J-beta primer mix, a second PCR ran for roughly 6 to 12 cycles. TCRdb independently ran MiXCR on the 5' RACE reads; one entry per CDR3 protein. Of under 2,000,000 distinct CDR3 sequences listed, about 49% were seen once; the top ten hold 2.1%. The sequencing sample was made of blood. All receptors derive from a woman aged 40-49 years in good health.

The J gene is TRBJ2-5, the V gene TRBV4-2, with D tentatively TRBD2 (5 bases). The V gene lost 1 base and the J gene lost 11 bases, with 29 bases spanning the gap. The CDR3 consists of 18 residues. Germline assignment: CDR1 LGHNA and CDR2 YNFKEQ. CDR3 residues: CASSQVLGLEVLIREQYF. CDR3 DNA sequence: TGTGCCAGCAGCCAAGTCTTAGGCTTGGAGGTCTTAATCCGTGAGCAGTACTTC.

The chain employs TRBV7-2 and TRBJ1-2; TRBD1 agrees at 8 bases. The J segment lost 5 bases and the V segment lost 2 bases, leaving 7 bases of the junction unmatched. The V gene's germline CDR1 is SGHTA and CDR2 FQGNSA. The CDR3 runs to 15 residues. CDR3 sequence: CASSLPRGLRYGYTF. In DNA, the CDR3 is TGTGCCAGCAGCTTACCCAGGGGGCTTCGGTATGGCTACACCTTC.

The sample holds a few counts of this clonotype. The V gene is TRBV20-1, the J gene TRBJ2-5; D not certain. The CDR3 length is 13 residues. Germline CDR1 and CDR2: DFQATT and SNEGSKA (reference sequence). With 3 bases removed from V and 1 base from J, the gap between germline ends came to 9 bases. CDR3 residues: CSARPGFQETQYF. CDR3 DNA sequence: TGCAGTGCTAGGCCAGGCTTCCAAGAGACCCAGTACTTC.

The chain joins TRBV4-3 to TRBJ2-3; D not certain. V was clipped by 0 bases and J by 5 bases, with 9 bases between them. The CDR3 has 14 amino acids. CDR1 and CDR2 from the germline V gene are LGHNA and YSLEER. The DNA for the CDR3 is TGCGCCAGCAGCCAAGATCCGGCGGTAGATACGCAGTATTTT. It specifies CASSQDPAVDTQYF.

This chain uses TRBV6-2 or TRBV6-3 with TRBJ2-1; D perhaps matches TRBD2 (7 bases). Trimming stripped 6 bases from V and 3 bases from J, with 12 bases between. Germline assignment: CDR1 MNHEY and CDR2 SVGEGT. The length of the CDR3 is 14 residues. The CDR3 coding sequence is TGTGCCAGCAGGGGGGGGGGCAACTACAATGAGCAGTTCTTC. It translates to CASRGGGNYNEQFF.

This clonotype is a singleton in its sample. This rearrangement joins TRBV4-2 to TRBJ2-2; D unclear. Per the germline V gene, CDR1 is LGHNA and CDR2 is YNFKEQ. The V end was cut by 0 bases, the J end by 0 bases, with 11 bases between. The CDR3 contains 17 residues. CDR3 coding DNA: TGTGCCAGCAGCCAAGAACCACCACACTCGAACACCGGGGAGCTGTTTTTT. Translation gives CASSQEPPHSNTGELFF.